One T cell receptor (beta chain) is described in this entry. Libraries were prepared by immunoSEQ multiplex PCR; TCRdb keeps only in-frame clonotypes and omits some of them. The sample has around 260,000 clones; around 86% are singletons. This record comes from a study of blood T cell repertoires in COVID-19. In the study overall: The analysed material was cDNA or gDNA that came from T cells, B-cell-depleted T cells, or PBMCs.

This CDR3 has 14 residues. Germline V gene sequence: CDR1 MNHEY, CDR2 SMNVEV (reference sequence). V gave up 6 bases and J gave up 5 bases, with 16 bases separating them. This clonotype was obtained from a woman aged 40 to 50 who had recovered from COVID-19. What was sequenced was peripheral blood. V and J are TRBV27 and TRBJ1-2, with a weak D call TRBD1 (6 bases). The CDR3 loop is CASSTTGQKYGYTF. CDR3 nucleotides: TGTGCCAGCAGCACCACAGGACAGAAGTATGGCTACACCTTC.